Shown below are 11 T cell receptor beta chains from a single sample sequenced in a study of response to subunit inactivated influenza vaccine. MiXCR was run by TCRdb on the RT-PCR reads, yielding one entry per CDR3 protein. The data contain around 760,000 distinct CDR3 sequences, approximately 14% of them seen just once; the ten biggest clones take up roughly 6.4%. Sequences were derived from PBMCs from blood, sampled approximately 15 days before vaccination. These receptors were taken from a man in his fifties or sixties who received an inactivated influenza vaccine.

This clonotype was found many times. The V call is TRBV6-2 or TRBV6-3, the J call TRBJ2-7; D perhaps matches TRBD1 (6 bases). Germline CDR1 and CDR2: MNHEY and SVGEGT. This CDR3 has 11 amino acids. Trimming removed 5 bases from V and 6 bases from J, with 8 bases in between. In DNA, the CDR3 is TGTGCCAGCAGTGACAGGTTCGAGCAGTACTTC. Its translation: CASSDRFEQYF.

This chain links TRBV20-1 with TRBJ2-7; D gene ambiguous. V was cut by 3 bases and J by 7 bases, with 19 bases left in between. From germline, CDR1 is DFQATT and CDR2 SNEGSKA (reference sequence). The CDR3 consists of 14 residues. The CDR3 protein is CSASWTVAVGEQYF. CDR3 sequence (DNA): TGCAGTGCTAGCTGGACGGTGGCGGTAGGGGAGCAGTACTTC.

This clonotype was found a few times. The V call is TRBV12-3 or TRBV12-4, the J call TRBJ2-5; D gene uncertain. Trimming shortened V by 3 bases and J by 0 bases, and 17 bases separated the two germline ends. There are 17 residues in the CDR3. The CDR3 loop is CASSFKAATGDQETQYF. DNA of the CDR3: TGTGCCAGCAGTTTCAAAGCAGCCACTGGAGACCAAGAGACCCAGTACTTC.

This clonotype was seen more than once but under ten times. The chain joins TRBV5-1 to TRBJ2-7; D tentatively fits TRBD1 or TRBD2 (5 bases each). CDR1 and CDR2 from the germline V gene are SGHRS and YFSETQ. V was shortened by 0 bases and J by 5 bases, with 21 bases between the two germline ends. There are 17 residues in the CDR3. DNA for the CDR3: TGCGCCAGCAGCTTGGGAGGGCTTCGGGACCTAGGTCACGAGCAGTACTTC. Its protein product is CASSLGGLRDLGHEQYF.

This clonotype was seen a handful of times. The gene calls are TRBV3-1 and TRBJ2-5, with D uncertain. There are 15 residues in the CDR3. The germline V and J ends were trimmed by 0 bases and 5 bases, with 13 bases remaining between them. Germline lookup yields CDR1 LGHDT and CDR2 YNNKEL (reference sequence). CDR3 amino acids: CASSQDNPGVETQYF. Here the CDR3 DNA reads TGTGCCAGCAGCCAAGACAATCCAGGAGTTGAGACCCAGTACTTC.

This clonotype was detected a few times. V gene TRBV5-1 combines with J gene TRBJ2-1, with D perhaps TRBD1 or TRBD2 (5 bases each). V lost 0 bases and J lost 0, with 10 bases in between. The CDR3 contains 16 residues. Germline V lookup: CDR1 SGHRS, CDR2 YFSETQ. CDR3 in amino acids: CASSLAGTSSYNEQFF. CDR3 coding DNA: TGCGCCAGCAGCTTGGCGGGGACGAGCTCCTACAATGAGCAGTTCTTC.

The CDR3 loop is CASSLGTSNREQYF. The CDR3 nucleotides read TGTGCCAGCAGCTTAGGGACTAGCAACCGCGAGCAGTACTTC. The V call is TRBV7-6, the J call TRBJ2-7, with 8 positions matching TRBD2. The CDR3 consists of 14 residues. Germline CDR1 SGHVS, CDR2 FNYEAQ. The junction had 5 bases not matched to a gene; V was cut back by 1 base and J by 6 bases.

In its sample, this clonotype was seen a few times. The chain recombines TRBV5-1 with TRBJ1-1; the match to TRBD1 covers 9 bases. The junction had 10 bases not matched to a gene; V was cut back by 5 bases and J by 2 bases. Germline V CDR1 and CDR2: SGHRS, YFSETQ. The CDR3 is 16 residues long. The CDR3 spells CASRMVWDRANTEAFF. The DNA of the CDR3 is TGCGCCAGCAGAATGGTTTGGGACAGGGCTAACACTGAAGCTTTCTTT.

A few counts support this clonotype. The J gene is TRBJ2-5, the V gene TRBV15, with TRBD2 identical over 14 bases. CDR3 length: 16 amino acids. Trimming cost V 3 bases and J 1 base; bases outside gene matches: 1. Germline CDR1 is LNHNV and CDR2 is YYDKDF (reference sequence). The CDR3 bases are TGTGCCACCAGCAGGGGGACTAGCGGGGGCCAAGAGACCCAGTACTTC. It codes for CATSRGTSGGQETQYF.

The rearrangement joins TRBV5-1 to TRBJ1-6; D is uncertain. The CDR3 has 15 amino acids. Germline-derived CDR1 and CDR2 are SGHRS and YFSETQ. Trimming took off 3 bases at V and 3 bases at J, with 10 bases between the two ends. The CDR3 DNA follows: TGCGCCAGCAGCTCCTTGGACCTCTATAATTCACCCCTCCACTTT. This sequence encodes CASSSLDLYNSPLHF.

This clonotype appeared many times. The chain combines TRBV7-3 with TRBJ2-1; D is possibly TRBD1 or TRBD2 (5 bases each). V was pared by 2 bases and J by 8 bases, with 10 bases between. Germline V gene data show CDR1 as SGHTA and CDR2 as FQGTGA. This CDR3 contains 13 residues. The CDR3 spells CASSLGQGHEQFF. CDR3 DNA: TGTGCCAGCAGCTTAGGCCAGGGACATGAGCAGTTCTTC.